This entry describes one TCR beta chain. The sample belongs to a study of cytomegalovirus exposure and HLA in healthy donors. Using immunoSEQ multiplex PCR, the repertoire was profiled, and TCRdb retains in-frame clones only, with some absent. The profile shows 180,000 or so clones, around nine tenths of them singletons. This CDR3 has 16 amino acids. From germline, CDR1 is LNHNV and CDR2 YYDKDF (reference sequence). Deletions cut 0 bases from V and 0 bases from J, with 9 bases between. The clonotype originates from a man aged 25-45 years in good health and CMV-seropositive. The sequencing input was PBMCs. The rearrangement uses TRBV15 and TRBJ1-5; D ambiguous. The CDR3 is CATSRDGHNSNQPQHF. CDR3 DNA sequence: TGTGCCACCAGCAGAGATGGGCATAATAGCAATCAGCCCCAGCATTTT. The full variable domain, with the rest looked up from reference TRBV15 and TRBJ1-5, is DAMVIQNPRYQVTQFGKPVTLSCSQTLNHNVMYWYQQKSSQAPKLLFHYYDKDFNNEADTPDNFQSRRPNTSFCFLDIRSPGLGDTAMYLCATSRDGHNSNQPQHFGDGTRLSIL.